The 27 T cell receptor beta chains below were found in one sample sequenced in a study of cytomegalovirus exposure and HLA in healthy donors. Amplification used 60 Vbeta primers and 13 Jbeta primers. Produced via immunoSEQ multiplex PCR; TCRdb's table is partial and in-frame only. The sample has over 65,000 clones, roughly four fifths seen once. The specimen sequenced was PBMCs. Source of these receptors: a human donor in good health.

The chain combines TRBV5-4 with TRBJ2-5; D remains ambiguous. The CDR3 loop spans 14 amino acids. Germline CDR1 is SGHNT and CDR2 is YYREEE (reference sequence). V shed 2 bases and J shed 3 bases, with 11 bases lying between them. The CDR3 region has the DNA TGTGCCAGCAGCTTAAGACTCCTGGAAGAGACCCAGTACTTC. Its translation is CASSLRLLEETQYF. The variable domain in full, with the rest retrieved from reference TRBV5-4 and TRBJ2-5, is ETGVTQSPTHLIKTRGQQVTLRCSSQSGHNTVSWYQQALGQGPQFIFQYYREEENGRGNFPPRFSGLQFPNYSSELNVNALELDDSALYLCASSLRLLEETQYFGPGTRLLVL.

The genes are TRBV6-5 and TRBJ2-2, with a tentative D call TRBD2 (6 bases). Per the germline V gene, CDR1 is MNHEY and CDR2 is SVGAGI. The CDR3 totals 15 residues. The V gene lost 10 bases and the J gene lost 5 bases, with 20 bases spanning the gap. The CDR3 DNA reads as TGTGCCATTGCTGCCGCGGGGATAAAAACCGGGGAGCTGTTTTTT. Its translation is CAIAAAGIKTGELFF.

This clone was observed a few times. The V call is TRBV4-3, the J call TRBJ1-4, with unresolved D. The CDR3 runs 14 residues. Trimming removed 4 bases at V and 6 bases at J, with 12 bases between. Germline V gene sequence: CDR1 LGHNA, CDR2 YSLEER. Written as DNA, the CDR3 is TGCGCCAGCAGCCCGGACTCTTGGGATGAAAAACTGTTTTTT. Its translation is CASSPDSWDEKLFF.

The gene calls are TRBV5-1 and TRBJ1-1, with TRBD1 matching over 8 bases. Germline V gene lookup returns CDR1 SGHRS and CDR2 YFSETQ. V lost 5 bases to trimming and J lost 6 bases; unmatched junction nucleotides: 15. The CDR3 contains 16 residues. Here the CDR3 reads CASSPRTGLGRAEAFF. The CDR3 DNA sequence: TGCGCCAGCAGTCCAAGGACAGGGTTAGGTCGAGCTGAAGCTTTCTTT.

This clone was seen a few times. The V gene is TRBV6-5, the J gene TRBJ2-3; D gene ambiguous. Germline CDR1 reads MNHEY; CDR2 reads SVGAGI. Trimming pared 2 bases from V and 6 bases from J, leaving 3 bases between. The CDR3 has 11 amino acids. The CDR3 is CASSYLDTQYF. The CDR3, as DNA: TGTGCCAGCAGTTACCTCGATACGCAGTATTTT.

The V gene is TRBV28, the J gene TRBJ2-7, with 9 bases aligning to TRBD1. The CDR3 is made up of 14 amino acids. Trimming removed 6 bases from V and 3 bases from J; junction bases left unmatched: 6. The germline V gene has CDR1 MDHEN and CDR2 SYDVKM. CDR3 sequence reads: CASRNRGPLYEQYF. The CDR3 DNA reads TGTGCCAGCAGGAACAGGGGGCCTCTCTACGAGCAGTACTTC.

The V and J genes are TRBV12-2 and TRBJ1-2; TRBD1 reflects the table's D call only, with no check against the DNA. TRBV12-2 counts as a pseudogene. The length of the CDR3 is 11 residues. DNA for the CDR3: TGTGCAAGTCGCCCAAACTATGGCTACACCTTC. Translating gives CASRPNYGYTF.

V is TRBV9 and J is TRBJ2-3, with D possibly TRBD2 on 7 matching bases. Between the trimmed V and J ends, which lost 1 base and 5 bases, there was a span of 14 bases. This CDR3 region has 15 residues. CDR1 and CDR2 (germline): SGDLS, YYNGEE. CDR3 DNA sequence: TGTGCCAGCAGCGTAAGTGGGGGGGCAATAGATACGCAGTATTTT. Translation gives CASSVSGGAIDTQYF.

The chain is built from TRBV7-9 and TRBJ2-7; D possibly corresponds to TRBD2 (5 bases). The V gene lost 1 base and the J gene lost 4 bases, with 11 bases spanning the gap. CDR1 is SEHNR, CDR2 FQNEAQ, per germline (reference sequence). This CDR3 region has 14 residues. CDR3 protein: CASSLGGSGYEQYF. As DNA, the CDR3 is TGTGCCAGCAGCTTAGGAGGGTCCGGGTACGAGCAGTACTTC.

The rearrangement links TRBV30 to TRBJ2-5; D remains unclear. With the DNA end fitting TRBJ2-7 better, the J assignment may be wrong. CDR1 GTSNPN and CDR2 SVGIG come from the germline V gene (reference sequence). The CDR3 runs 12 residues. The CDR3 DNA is TGTGCCTGGACCAAAGATCGCGGCGAGCAGTACTTC. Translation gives CAWTKDRGEQYF.

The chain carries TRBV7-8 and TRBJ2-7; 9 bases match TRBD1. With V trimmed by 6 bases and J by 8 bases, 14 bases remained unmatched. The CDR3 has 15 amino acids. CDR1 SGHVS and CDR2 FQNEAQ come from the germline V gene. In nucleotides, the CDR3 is TGTGCCAGCAGTAAACGGACAGGGGCGATTCGCCAGCAGTACTTC. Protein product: CASSKRTGAIRQQYF.

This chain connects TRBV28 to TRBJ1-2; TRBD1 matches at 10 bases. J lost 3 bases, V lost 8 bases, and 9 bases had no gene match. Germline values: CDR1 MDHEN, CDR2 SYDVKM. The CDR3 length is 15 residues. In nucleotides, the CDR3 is TGTGCCAGCTCGGGACAGGGGTTGTCTGACTATGGCTACACCTTC. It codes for CASSGQGLSDYGYTF.

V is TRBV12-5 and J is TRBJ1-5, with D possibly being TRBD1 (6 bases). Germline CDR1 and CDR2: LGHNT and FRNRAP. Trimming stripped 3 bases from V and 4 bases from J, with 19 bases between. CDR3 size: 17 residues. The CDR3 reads CASGFLVGTSLNQPQHF. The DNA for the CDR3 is TGTGCTAGTGGTTTTTTGGTAGGGACATCCCTAAATCAGCCCCAGCATTTT. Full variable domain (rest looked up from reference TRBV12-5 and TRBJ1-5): DARVTQTPRHKVTEMGQEVTMRCQPILGHNTVFWYRQTMMQGLELLAYFRNRAPLDDSGMPKDRFSAEMPDATLATLKIQPSEPRDSAVYFCASGFLVGTSLNQPQHFGDGTRLSIL.

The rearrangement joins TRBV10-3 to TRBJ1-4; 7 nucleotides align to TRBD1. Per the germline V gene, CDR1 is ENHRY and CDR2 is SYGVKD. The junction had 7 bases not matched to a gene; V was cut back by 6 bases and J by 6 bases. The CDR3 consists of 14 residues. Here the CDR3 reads CAISPGQEDEKLFF. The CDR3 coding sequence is TGTGCCATCAGCCCTGGACAGGAGGATGAAAAACTGTTTTTT.

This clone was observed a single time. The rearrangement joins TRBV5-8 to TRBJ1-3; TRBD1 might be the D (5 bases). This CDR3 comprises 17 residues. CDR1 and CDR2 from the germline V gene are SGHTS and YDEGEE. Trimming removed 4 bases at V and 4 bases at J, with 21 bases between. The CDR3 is CASSSPPQGSDGNTIYF. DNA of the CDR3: TGTGCCAGCAGCAGCCCCCCCCAGGGATCGGACGGAAACACCATATATTTT.

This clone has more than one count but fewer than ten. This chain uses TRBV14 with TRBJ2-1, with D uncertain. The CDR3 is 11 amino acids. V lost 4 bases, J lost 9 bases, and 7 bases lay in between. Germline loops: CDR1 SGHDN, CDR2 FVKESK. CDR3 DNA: TGTGCCAGCAGCCGTTCCCTTGAGCAGTTCTTC. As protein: CASSRSLEQFF.

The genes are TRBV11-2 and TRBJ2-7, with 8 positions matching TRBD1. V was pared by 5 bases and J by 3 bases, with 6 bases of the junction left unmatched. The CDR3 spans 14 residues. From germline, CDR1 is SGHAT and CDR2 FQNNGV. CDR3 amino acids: CASSPRTGNYEQYF. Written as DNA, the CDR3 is TGTGCCAGCAGCCCAAGGACAGGGAACTACGAGCAGTACTTC.

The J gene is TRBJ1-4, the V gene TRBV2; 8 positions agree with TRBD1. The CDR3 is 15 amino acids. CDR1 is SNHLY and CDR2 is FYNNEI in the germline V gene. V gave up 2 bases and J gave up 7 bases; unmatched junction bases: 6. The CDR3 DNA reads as TGTGCCAGCAGTGAACGACAGGGGCCCGCTGAAAAACTGTTTTTT. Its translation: CASSERQGPAEKLFF. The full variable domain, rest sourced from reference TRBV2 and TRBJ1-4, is EPEVTQTPSHQVTQMGQEVILRCVPISNHLYFYWYRQILGQKVEFLVSFYNNEISEKSEIFDDQFSVERPDGSNFTLKIRSTKLEDSAMYFCASSERQGPAEKLFFGSGTQLSVL.

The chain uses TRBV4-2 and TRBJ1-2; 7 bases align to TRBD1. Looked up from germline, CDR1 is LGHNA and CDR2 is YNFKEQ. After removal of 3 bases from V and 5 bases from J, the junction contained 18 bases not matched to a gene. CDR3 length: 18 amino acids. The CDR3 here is CASSQGTRQGAGVYGYTF. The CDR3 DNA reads TGTGCCAGCAGCCAGGGTACTAGACAGGGAGCCGGGGTTTATGGCTACACCTTC.

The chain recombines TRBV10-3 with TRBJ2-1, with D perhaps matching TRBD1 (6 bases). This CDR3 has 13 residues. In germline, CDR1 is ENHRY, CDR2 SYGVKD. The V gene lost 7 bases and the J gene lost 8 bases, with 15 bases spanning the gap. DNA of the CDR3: TGTGCCATCAAGGAAACAGGGAACGATGAGCAGTTCTTC. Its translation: CAIKETGNDEQFF.

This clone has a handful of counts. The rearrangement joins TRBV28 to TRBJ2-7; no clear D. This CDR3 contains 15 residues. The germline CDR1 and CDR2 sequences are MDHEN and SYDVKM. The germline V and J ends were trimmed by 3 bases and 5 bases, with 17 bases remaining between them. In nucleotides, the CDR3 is TGTGCCAGCAGTTTTCCTCCTGTAGAGGTCAACGAGCAGTACTTC. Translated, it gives CASSFPPVEVNEQYF. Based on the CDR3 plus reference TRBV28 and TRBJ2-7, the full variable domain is DVKVTQSSRYLVKRTGEKVFLECVQDMDHENMFWYRQDPGLGLRLIYFSYDVKMKEKGDIPEGYSVSREKKERFSLILESASTNQTSMYLCASSFPPVEVNEQYFGPGTRLTVT.

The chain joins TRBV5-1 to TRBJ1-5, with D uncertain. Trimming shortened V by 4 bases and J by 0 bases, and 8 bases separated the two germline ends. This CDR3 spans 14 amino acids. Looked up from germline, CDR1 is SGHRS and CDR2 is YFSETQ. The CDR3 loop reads CASSLEGSNQPQHF. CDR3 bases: TGCGCCAGCAGCCTCGAGGGTAGCAATCAGCCCCAGCATTTT.

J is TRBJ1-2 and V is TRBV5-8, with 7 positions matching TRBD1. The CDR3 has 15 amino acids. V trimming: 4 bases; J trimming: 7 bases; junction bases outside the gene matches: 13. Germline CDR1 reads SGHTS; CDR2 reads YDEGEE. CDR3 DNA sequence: TGTGCCAGCAGCCGTATGGAACACAGGGGATGTGGCTACACCTTC. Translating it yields CASSRMEHRGCGYTF.

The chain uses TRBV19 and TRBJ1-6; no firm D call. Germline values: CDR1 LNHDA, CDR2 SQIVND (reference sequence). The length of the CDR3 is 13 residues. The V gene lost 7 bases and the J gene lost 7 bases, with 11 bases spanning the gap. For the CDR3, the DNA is TGTGCCAGTAACGAGATTTCAAATTCACCCCTCCACTTT. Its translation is CASNEISNSPLHF.

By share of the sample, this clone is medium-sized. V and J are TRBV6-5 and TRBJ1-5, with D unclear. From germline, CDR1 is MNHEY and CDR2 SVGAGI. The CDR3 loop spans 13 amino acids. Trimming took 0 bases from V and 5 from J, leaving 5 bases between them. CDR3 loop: CASSYSPDQPQHF. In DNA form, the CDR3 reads TGTGCCAGCAGTTACTCGCCAGATCAGCCCCAGCATTTT.

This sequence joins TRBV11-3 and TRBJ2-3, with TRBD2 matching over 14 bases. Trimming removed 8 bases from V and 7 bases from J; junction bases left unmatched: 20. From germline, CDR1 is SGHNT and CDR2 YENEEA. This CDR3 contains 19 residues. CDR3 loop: CASANSGTSGGPKKYTQYF. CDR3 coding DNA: TGTGCCAGCGCGAATTCCGGGACTAGCGGGGGCCCGAAGAAGTATACGCAGTATTTT.

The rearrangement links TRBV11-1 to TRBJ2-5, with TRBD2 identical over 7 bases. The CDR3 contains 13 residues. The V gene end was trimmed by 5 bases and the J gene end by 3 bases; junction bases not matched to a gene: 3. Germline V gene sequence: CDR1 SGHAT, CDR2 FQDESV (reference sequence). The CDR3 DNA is TGTGCCAGCAGCCGGGGGGTGGAAGAGACCCAGTACTTC. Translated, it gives CASSRGVEETQYF.